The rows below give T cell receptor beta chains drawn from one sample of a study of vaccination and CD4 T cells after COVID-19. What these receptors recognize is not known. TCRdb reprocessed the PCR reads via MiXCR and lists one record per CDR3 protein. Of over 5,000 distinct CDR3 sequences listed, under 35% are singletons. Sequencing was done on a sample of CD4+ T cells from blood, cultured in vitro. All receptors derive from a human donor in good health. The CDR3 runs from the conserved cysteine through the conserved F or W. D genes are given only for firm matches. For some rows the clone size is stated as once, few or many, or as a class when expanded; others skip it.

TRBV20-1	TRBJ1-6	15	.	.	CSAGPPGGGDSPLHF	TGCAGTGCTGGCCCTCCGGGGGGAGGGGACTCACCCCTCCACTTT
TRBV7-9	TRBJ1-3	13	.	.	CASSLEELNTIYF	TGTGCCAGCAGCTTAGAGGAATTAAACACCATATATTTT
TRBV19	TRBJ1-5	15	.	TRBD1	CASSLDRGLVQPQHF	TGTGCCAGTAGCCTGGACAGGGGGCTAGTTCAGCCCCAGCATTTT
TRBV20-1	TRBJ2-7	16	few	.	CSAREGSLSLPYEQYF	TGCAGTGCTAGAGAGGGCTCACTGAGTCTCCCCTACGAGCAGTACTTC
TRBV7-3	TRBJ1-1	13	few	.	CASSLNLGTEAFF	TGTGCCAGCAGCTTAAACCTCGGCACTGAAGCTTTCTTT
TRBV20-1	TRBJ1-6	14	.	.	CSARVDGAGMLLHF	TGCAGTGCTAGAGTAGACGGGGCGGGAATGTTGCTCCACTTT
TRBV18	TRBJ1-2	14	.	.	CASSPPSGDHGYTF	TGTGCCAGCTCACCACCATCAGGGGATCATGGCTACACCTTC
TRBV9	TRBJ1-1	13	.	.	CASSVMVYTEAFF	TGTGCCAGCAGCGTAATGGTGTACACTGAAGCTTTCTTT
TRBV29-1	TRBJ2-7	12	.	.	CSGGPTSYEQYF	TGCAGCGGGGGACCGACCTCCTACGAGCAGTACTTC
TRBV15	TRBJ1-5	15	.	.	CATSRDPDWGSPQHF	TGTGCCACCAGCAGAGACCCCGACTGGGGGTCGCCCCAGCATTTT
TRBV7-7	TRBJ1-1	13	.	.	CASSLDANTEAFF	TGTGCCAGCAGCTTGGACGCTAACACTGAAGCTTTCTTT
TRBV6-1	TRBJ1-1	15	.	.	CATYGWGGMNTEAFF	TGTGCCACCTACGGTTGGGGGGGCATGAACACTGAAGCTTTCTTT
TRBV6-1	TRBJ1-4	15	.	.	CASSEMGVANEKLFF	TGTGCCAGCAGTGAAATGGGGGTAGCTAATGAAAAACTGTTTTTT
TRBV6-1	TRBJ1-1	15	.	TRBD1	CASSEAGAGGTEAFF	TGTGCCAGCAGTGAAGCCGGGGCAGGGGGCACTGAAGCTTTCTTT
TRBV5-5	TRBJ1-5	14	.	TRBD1	CASRGGQGGQPQHF	TGTGCCAGCAGGGGGGGACAGGGGGGCCAGCCCCAGCATTTT
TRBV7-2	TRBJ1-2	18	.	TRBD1	CASSPKGTGVIMNYGYTF	TGTGCCAGCAGCCCAAAGGGGACAGGGGTCATTATGAACTATGGCTACACCTTC
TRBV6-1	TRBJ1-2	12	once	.	CASSEYGYGYTF	TGTGCCAGCAGTGAATACGGGTACGGCTACACCTTC
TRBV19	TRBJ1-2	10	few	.	CASKRDGYTF	TGTGCCAGTAAGAGAGATGGCTACACCTTC
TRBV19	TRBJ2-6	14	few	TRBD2	CAGGGASGANVLTF	TGTGCCGGCGGGGGGGCCTCTGGGGCCAACGTCCTGACTTTC
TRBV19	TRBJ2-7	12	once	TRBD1	CASSIEGAEQYF	TGTGCCAGTAGTATCGAGGGGGCAGAGCAGTACTTC
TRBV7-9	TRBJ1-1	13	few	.	CASSLGSEYEAFF	TGTGCCAGCAGCTTAGGGTCAGAATATGAAGCTTTCTTT
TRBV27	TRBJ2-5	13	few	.	CASSSLIPRTQYF	TGTGCCAGCAGTTCCCTTATCCCGAGGACCCAGTACTTC
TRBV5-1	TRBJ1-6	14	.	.	CASSLGVQNSPLHF	TGCGCCAGCAGCTTGGGGGTCCAAAATTCACCCCTCCACTTT
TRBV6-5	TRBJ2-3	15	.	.	CASSSRDGSTDTQYF	TGTGCCAGCAGTTCCCGGGACGGAAGCACAGATACGCAGTATTTT
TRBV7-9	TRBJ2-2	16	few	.	CASSSFGTPNTGELFF	TGTGCCAGCAGCTCCTTCGGGACACCTAACACCGGGGAGCTGTTTTTT
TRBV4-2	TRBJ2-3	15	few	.	CASSQERTGTDTQYF	TGTGCCAGCAGCCAAGAAAGGACAGGCACAGATACGCAGTATTTT
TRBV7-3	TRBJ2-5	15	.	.	CASSWNTGSGETQYF	TGTGCCAGCAGCTGGAACACAGGGTCAGGGGAGACCCAGTACTTC
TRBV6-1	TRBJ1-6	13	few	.	CASTGRINSPLHF	TGTGCCAGCACAGGACGGATTAATTCACCCCTCCACTTT
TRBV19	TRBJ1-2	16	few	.	CASSLYTGLYNYGYTF	TGTGCCAGTAGCCTGTATACGGGGCTTTATAACTATGGCTACACCTTC
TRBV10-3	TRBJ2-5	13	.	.	CATQEGYQETQYF	TGTGCCACGCAAGAGGGGTACCAAGAGACCCAGTACTTC
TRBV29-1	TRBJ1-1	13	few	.	CSVEQGVNTEAFF	TGCAGCGTAGAACAGGGTGTGAACACTGAAGCTTTCTTT
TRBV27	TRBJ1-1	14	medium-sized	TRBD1	CASSLRTGVTEAFF	TGTGCCAGCAGTTTGCGGACAGGAGTCACTGAAGCTTTCTTT
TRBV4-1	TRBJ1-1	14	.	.	CASSQGLRNTEAFF	TGCGCCAGCAGCCAAGGTCTGAGGAACACTGAAGCTTTCTTT
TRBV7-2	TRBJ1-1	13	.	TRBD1	CASSEGTGTEAFF	TGTGCCAGCAGCGAAGGGACAGGCACTGAAGCTTTCTTT
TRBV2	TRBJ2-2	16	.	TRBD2	CASRSLAGARTGELFF	TGTGCCAGCAGATCTCTAGCGGGGGCGCGGACCGGGGAGCTGTTTTTT
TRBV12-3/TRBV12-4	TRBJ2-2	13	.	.	CASSLTRTGELFF	TGTGCCAGCAGTTTGACGAGAACCGGGGAGCTGTTTTTT
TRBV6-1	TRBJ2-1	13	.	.	CAVSGPLYNEQFF	TGTGCCGTCTCGGGGCCCCTCTACAATGAGCAGTTCTTC
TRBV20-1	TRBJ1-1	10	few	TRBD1	CSAGQGRAFF	TGCAGTGCTGGACAGGGGCGCGCTTTCTTT
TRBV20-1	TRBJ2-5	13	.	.	CSASTQGLETQYF	TGCAGTGCTAGCACCCAGGGCTTGGAGACCCAGTACTTC
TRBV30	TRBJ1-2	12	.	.	CAWSVDSYGYTF	TGTGCCTGGAGTGTTGACAGCTATGGCTACACCTTC
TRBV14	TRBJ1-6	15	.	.	CASSQDSSYNSPLHF	TGTGCCAGCAGCCAAGACAGCTCCTATAATTCACCCCTCCACTTT
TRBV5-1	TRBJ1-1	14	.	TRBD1	CASSMTGVNTEAFF	TGCGCCAGCAGTATGACAGGGGTGAACACTGAAGCTTTCTTT